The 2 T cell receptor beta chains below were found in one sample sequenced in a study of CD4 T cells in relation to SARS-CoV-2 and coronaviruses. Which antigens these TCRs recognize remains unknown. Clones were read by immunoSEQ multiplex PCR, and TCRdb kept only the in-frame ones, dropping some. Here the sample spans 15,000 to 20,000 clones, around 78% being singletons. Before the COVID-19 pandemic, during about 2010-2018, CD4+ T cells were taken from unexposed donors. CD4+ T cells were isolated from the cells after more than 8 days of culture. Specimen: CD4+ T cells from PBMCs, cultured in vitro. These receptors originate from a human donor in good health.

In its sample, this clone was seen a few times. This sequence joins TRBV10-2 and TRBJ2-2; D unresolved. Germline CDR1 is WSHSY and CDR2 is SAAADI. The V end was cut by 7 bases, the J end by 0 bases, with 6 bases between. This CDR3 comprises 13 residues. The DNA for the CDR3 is TGCGCCAGCACGAGAACGAACACCGGGGAGCTGTTTTTT. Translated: CASTRTNTGELFF.

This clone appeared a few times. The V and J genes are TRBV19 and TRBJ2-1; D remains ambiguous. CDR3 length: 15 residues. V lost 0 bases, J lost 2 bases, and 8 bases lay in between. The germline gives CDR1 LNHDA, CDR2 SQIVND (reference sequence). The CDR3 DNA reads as TGTGCCAGTAGTATAGATTCTAGACCCTACAATGAGCAGTTCTTC. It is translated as CASSIDSRPYNEQFF.